This T cell receptor beta chain originates from a study of T cells in Graves' hyperthyroidism and ophthalmopathy. About this clonotype: Its antigen remains unknown.

Study-level findings and limits: Separation of ophthalmopathy from stable hyperthyroidism was achieved by a 13 V-J model.

Amplified TCR beta CDR3 regions came from RNA transcripts. HTBI primers drove first-round RT-PCR of the TCR CDR3. TCRdb re-analysed the multiplex PCR reads in MiXCR, keeping a single row per CDR3 protein. The table includes approximately 360,000 distinct CDR3 sequences, 20% to 30% detected once. J was trimmed by 4 bases and V by 5 bases; bases with no gene match: 10. The germline CDR1 and CDR2 sequences are SGHTA and FQGNSA. The CDR3 is made up of 15 amino acids. It was considered stable Graves' hyperthyroidism when ophthalmopathy did not progress within 18 months. Aged 18 to 65, the patients had hyperthyroidism that was newly diagnosed and had lasted under 2 months. It was approximately 9.4 ml of fresh peripheral blood that supplied the PBMCs.

The specimen was blood. The V and J genes are TRBV7-2 and TRBJ2-7; 8 bases fit TRBD2. The receptor was isolated from a man over 45 with Graves' hyperthyroidism. This CDR3 reads CASSPYTSGTYEQYF. In nucleotides, the CDR3 is TGTGCCAGCAGCCCTTACACTAGCGGAACTTACGAGCAGTACTTC.